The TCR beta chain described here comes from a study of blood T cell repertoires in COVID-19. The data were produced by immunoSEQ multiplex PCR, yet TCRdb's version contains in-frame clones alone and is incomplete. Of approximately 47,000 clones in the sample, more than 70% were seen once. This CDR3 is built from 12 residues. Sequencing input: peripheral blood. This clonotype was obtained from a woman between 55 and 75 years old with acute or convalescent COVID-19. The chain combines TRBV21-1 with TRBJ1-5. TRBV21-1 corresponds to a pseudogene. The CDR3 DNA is TGTGCCAGCATCAAGACTAATCAGCCCCAGCATTTT. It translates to CASIKTNQPQHF.